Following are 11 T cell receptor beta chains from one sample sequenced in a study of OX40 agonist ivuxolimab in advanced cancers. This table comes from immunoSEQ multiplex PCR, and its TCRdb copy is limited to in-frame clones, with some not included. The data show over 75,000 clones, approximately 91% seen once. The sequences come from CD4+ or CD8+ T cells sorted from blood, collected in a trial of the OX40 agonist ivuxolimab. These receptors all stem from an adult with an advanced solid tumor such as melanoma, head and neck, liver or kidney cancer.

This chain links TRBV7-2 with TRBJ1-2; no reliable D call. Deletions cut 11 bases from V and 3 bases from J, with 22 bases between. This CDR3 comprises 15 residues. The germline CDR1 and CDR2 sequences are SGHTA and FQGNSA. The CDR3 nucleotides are TGTGCCGGAGAGCTCGAGGCCGGACTCTACTATGGCTACACCTTC. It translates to CAGELEAGLYYGYTF.

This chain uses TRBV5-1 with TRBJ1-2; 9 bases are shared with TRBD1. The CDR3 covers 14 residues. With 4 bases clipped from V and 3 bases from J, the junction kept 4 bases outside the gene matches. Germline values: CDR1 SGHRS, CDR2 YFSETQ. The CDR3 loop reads CASSQGQGYYGYTF. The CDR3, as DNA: TGCGCCAGCAGCCAGGGACAGGGATACTATGGCTACACCTTC.

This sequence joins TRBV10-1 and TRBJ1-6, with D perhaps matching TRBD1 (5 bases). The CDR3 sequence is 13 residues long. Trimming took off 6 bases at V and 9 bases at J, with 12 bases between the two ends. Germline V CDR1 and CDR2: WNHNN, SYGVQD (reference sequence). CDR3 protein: CASSSGGSSPLHF. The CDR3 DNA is TGCGCCAGCAGCAGCGGGGGATCTTCACCCCTCCACTTT.

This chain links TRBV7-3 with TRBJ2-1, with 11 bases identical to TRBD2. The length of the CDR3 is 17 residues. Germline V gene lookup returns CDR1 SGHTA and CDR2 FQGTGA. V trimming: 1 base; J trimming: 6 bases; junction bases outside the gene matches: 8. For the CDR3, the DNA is TGTGCCAGCAGCTTAAGGGGTAGCGGGAGGGCTGGCAATGAGCAGTTCTTC. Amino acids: CASSLRGSGRAGNEQFF.

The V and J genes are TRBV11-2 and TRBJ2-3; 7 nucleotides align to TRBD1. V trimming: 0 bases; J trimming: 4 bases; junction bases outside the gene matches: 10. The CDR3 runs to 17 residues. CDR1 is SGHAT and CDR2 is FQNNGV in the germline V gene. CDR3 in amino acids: CASSLDGDSRPADTQYF. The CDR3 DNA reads TGTGCCAGCAGCTTAGATGGGGACAGCCGTCCGGCAGATACGCAGTATTTT. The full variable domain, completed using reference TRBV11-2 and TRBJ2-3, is EAGVAQSPRYKIIEKRQSVAFWCNPISGHATLYWYQQILGQGPKLLIQFQNNGVVDDSQLPKDRFSAERLKGVDSTLKIQPAKLEDSAVYLCASSLDGDSRPADTQYFGPGTRLTVL.

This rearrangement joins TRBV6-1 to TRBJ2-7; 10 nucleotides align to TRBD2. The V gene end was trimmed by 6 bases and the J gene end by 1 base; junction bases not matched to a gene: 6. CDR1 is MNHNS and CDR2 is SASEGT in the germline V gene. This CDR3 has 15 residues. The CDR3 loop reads CASRLGTSASYEQYF. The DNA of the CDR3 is TGTGCCAGCAGGTTAGGGACTAGCGCTTCCTACGAGCAGTACTTC.

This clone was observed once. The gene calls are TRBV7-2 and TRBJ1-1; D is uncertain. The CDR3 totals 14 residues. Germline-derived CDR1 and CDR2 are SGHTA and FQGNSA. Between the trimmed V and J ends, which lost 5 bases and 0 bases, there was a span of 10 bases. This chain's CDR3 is CASSPDRMNTEAFF. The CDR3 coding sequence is TGTGCCAGCAGCCCCGATAGGATGAACACTGAAGCTTTCTTT.

CDR3 region: CASSLEVGRLFF. In nucleotides, the CDR3 is TGTGCCAGCAGCTTAGAAGTCGGTAGGCTGTTTTTT. J is TRBJ2-2 and V is TRBV7-3; D gene unclear. Germline V gene lookup returns CDR1 SGHTA and CDR2 FQGTGA. This CDR3 spans 12 amino acids. Trimming cost V 2 bases and J 13 bases, with 11 bases left between them. The full variable domain, with the rest looked up from reference TRBV7-3 and TRBJ2-2, is GAGVSQTPSNKVTEKGKYVELRCDPISGHTALYWYRQSLGQGPEFLIYFQGTGAADDSGLPNDRFFAVRPEGSVSTLKIQRTERGDSAVYLCASSLEVGRLFFGEGSRLTVL.

The CDR3 loop is CASSPRGSTTNTEAFF. CDR3 DNA: TGCGCCAGCAGCCCCAGGGGGTCCACCACGAACACTGAAGCTTTCTTT. The chain links TRBV5-1 to TRBJ1-1; 7 bases are a match to TRBD1. The CDR3 consists of 16 residues. V shed 4 bases and J 1 base; nucleotides not matched to a gene: 10. Germline CDR1 and CDR2: SGHRS and YFSETQ.

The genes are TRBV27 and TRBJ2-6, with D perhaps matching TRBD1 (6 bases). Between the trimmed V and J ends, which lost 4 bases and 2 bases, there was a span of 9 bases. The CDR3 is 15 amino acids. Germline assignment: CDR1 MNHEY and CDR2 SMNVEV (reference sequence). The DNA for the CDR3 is TGTGCCAGCAGTTCCGAGGGGGCTGGGGCCAACGTCCTGACTTTC. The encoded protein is CASSSEGAGANVLTF.

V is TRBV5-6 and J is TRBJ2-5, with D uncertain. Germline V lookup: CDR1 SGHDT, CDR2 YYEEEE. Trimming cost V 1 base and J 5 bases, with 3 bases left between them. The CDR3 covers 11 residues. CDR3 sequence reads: CASSLLETQYF. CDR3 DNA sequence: TGTGCCAGCAGCTTGTTGGAGACCCAGTACTTC.